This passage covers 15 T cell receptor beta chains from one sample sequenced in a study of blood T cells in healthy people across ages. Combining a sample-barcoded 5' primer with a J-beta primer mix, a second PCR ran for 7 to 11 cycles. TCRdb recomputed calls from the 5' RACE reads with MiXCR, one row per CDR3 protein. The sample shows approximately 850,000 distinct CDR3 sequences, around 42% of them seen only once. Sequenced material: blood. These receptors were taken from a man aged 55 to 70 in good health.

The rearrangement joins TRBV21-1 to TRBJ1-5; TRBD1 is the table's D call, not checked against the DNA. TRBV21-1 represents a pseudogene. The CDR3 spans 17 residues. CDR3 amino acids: CASSNRDRVGWSQPQHF. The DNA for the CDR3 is TGTGCCAGCAGCAACCGGGACAGGGTGGGATGGAGTCAGCCCCAGCATTTT.

This CDR3 reads CASTPRQGTTEAFF. The CDR3 DNA reads TGTGCCAGCACCCCGCGGCAGGGAACCACTGAAGCTTTCTTT. V gene TRBV7-9 combines with J gene TRBJ1-1; the D gene is possibly TRBD1 (5 bases). This CDR3 spans 14 amino acids. Per the germline V gene, CDR1 is SEHNR and CDR2 is FQNEAQ (reference sequence). Between the trimmed V and J ends, which lost 7 bases and 4 bases, there was a span of 16 bases.

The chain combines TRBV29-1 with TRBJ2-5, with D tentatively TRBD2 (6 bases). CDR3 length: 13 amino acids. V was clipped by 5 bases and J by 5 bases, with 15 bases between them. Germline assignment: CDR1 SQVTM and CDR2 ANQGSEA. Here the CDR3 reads CSVRTGVVETQYF. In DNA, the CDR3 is TGCAGCGTTCGTACGGGGGTGGTTGAGACCCAGTACTTC.

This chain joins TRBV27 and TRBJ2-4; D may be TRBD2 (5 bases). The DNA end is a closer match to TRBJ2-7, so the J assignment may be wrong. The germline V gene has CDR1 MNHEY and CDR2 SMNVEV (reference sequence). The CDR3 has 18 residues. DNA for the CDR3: TGTGCCAGCAGTTTTTCACCCCTAAGGACGGGGAAAAAGGTCGAGCAGTACTTC. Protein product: CASSFSPLRTGKKVEQYF.

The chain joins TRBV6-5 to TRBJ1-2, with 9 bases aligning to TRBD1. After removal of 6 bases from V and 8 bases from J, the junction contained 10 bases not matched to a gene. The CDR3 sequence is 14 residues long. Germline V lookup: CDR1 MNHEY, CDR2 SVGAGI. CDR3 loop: CASSQGQGGRGYTF. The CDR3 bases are TGTGCCAGCAGCCAGGGACAGGGAGGCCGGGGCTACACCTTC.

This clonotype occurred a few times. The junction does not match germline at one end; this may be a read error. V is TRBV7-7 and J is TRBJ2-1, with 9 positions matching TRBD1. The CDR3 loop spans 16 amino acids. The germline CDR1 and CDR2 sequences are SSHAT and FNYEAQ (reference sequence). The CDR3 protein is CASSSGDRASYNEQFF. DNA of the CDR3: TGTGCTAGCAGCAGTGGGGACAGGGCCTCCTACAATGAGCAGTTCTTC.

CDR3 in DNA: TGTGCCAGCAGTATGGGACAGGGGATCCCGCACACTGAAGCTTTCTTT. It yields the protein CASSMGQGIPHTEAFF. The J gene is TRBJ1-1, the V gene TRBV12-3 or TRBV12-4; TRBD1 matches at 10 bases. Trimming at V came to 5 bases and at J to 3 bases, leaving 9 bases not matched to a gene. This CDR3 contains 16 residues.

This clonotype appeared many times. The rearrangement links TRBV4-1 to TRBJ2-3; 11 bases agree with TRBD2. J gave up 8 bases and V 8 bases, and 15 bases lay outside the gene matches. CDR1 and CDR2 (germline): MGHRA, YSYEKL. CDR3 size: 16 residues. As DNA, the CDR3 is TGCGCCAGCGGGCGGCCGGGACTAGCGGATGATCGTACGCAGTATTTT. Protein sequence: CASGRPGLADDRTQYF.

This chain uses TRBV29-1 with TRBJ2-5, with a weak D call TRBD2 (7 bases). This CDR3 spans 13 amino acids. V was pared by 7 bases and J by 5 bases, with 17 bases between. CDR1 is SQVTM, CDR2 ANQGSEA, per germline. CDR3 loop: CSAGGGGRETQYF. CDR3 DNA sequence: TGCAGCGCCGGAGGGGGGGGGCGGGAGACCCAGTACTTC.

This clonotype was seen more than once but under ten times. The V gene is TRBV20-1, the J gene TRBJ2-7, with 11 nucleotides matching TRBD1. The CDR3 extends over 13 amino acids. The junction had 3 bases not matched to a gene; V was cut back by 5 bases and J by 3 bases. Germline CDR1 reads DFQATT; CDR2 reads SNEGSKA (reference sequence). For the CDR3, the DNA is TGCAGTGCTCGGACAGGGGGCTACTACGAGCAGTACTTC. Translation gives CSARTGGYYEQYF.

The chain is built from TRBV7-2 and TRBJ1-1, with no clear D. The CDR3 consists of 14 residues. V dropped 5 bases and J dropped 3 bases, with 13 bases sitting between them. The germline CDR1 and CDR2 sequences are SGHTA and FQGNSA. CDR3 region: CASSTRPGDTEAFF. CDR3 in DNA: TGTGCCAGCAGCACCCGTCCCGGGGACACTGAAGCTTTCTTT.

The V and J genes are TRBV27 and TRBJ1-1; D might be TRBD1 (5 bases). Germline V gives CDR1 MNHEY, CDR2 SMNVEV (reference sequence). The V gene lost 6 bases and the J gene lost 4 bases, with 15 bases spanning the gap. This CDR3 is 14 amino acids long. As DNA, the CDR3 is TGTGCCAGCAGGCCCTCGGGACGGGCCACTGAAGCTTTCTTT. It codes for CASRPSGRATEAFF.

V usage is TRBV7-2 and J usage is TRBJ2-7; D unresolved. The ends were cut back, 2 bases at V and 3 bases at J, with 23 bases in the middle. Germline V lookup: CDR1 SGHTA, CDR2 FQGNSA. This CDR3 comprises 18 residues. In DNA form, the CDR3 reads TGTGCCAGCAGCTTACCTCCCCTCTCGCCCGGGTTCGTCTACGAGCAGTACTTC. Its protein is CASSLPPLSPGFVYEQYF.

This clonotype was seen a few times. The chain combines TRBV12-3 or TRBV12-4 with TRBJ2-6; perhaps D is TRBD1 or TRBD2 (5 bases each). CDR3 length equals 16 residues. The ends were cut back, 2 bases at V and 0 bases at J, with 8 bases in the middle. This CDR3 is CASSLQGVSGANVLTF. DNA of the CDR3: TGTGCCAGCAGTTTACAGGGAGTCTCTGGGGCCAACGTCCTGACTTTC.

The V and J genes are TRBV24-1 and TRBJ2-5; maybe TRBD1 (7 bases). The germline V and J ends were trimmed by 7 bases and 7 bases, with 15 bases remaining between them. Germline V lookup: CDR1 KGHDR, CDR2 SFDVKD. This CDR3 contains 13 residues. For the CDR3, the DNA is TGTGCCACCAGGGAGGGGGCCGCTCGGACCCAGTACTTC. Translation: CATREGAARTQYF.